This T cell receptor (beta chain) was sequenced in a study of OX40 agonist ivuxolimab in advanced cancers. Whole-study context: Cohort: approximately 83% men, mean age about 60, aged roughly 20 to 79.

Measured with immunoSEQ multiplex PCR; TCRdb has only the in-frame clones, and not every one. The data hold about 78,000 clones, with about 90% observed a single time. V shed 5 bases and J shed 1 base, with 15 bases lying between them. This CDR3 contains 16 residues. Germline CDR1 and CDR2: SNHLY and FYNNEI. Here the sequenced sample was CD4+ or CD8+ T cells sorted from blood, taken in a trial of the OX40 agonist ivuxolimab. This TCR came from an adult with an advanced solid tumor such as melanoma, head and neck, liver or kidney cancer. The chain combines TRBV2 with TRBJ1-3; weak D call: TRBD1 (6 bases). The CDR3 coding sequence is TGTGCCAGCAGTCGACCAGGGGCTCAGTCTGGAAACACCATATATTTT. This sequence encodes CASSRPGAQSGNTIYF.